This TCR beta chain was documented in a study of T cells after yellow fever vaccination (dated by TCRdb to about 2019). At the level of the whole study: Libraries from fractions with low cell numbers were prepared with the SMART-Seq v4 Ultra Low Input RNA kit. To follow T-cell clones before and after primary and booster YFV17D yellow fever vaccination, bulk TCR alpha and beta repertoires were sequenced over time. Bulk PBMC replicates and cell subsets were isolated from blood drawn at multiple timepoints before and after both primary and secondary immunization. Two healthy male donors, one aged 18 to 30 and one aged 30 to 39 years, made up the cohort. Overall results and qualifications from the work: Computational filtering was required because FACS-sorted repertoires could contain abundant contaminating clonotypes from the bulk population. A small fraction of clonotypes showed up in both the CD4 and CD8 compartments, probably as a result of convergent recombination. The study included only a couple of donors, which limits how far the findings can be generalized. After the booster, most clones that had expanded after primary vaccination were detected again (around 97% of CD4 and roughly nine tenths of CD8), suggesting broad maintenance of memory. The secondary T-cell response was weaker than the primary response but faster, peaking on day 5 instead of day 15.

Comment on this clonotype: Its binding antigen is unknown. Base quality data are lacking; no much larger clone is found one base away.

Reads for this sample came from an Illumina NovaSeq 6000. TCR cDNA was synthesized by 5'RACE template switching, through which a universal primer site and unique molecular identifiers were introduced. cDNA synthesis was primed from both the TCR alpha and TCR beta constant segments. Library amplification involved two PCR steps, and the second step added sample barcodes and sequencing adapters. Sequencing of libraries was performed on Illumina HiSeq 2500 (2x100 bp) or NovaSeq (2x150 bp). The study's processing was this. MIGEC was used to demultiplex reads and collapse the reads into UMI consensus sequences, and MiXCR was used for V(D)J alignment. Using edgeR on replicate PBMC samples, clonotypes were called vaccine-responding if FDR was below 0.01 and the log2 fold change was above 5 up to day 15. Bulk clonotypes were assigned CD4 or CD8 identity according to which sequenced CD4 or CD8 repertoire held them at higher abundance. TCRdb took the public reads, trimmed them with fastp at Q25, ran MiXCR for clone calling and kept in-frame beta chains. All rows with the same CDR3 protein become a single entry with the most common DNA and genes. TCRdb, rather than the study authors, made the V and J calls. In this sample the table shows approximately 450,000 distinct CDR3 sequences, under 20% of which occur a single time. Clones ranked in the top ten supply 18% of the sample.

This specimen's treatment or condition label, interpreted: live attenuated yellow fever vaccine strain. Two biological replicates of bulk PBMCs were collected at each blood-draw timepoint. PBMCs were isolated from peripheral blood using a standard Ficoll-Paque protocol. RNA was extracted with TriZol from bulk PBMCs, CD4 and CD8 fractions, and dextramer-positive and dextramer-negative fractions. From cysteine to valine, the CDR3 is 11 amino acids long. The only DNA kept is the CDR3, 33 bases in frame from the first base. V is shortened by 9 bases, J by 6 bases, and the region joining them spans 12 bases. As encoded in the germline V gene, CDR1 is MNHNS while CDR2 is SASEGT.

Here the sequenced sample was PBMCs, taken before the yellow fever booster vaccination. This chain is built from TRBV6-1 and TRBJ2-7, with no confident D gene call. This TCR came from a man aged 18 to 35 who received the YFV17D yellow fever vaccine. The CDR3 loop reads CASAATSEQYV. DNA sequence: TGTGCCAGTGCGGCAACCTCCGAGCAGTACGTC.